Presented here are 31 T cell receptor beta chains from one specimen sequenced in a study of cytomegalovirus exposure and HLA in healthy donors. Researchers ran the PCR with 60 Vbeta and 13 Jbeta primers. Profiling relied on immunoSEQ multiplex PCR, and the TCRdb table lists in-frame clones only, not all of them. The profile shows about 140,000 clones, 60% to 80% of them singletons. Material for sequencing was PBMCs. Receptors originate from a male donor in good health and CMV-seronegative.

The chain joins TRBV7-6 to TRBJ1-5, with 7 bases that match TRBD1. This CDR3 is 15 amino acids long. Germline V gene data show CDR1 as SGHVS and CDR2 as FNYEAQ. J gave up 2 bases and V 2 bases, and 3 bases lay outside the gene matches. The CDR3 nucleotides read TGTGCCAGCAGCTTACTCGGGACAGGCAATCAGCCCCAGCATTTT. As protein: CASSLLGTGNQPQHF.

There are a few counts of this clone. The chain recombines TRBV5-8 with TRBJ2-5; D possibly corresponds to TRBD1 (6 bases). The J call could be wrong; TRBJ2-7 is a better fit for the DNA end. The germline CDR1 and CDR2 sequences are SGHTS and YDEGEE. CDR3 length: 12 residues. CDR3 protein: CASQGRSYEQYF. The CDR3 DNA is TGTGCCTCACAGGGCCGCTCCTACGAGCAGTACTTC.

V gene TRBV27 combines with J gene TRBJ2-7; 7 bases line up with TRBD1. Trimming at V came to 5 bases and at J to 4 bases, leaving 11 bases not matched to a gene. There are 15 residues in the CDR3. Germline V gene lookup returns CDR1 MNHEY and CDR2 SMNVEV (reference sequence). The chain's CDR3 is CASSPRTGPWYEQYF. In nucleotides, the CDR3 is TGTGCCAGCAGTCCCCGGACAGGTCCTTGGTACGAGCAGTACTTC.

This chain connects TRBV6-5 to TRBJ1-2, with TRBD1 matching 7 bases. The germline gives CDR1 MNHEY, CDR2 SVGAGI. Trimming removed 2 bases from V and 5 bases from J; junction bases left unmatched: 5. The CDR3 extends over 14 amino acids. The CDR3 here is CASSYRGDRYGYTF. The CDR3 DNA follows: TGTGCCAGCAGTTACCGCGGGGACAGATATGGCTACACCTTC.

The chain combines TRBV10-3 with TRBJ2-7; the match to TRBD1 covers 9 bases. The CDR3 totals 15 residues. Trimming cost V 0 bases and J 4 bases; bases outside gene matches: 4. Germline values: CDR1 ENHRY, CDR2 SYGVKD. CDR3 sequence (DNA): TGTGCCATCAGTGAGTCTAACAGGGGGCCATACGAGCAGTACTTC. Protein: CAISESNRGPYEQYF.

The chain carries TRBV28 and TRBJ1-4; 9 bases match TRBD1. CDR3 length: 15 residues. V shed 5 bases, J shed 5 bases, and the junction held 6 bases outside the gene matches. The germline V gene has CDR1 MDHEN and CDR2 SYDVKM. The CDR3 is CASSTSGTGNEKLFF. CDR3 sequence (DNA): TGTGCCAGCAGTACCTCCGGGACAGGGAATGAAAAACTGTTTTTT.

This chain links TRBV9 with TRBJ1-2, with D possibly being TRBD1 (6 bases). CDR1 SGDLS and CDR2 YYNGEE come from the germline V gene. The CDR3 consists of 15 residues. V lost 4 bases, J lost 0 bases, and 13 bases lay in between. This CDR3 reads CASSTGTLANYGYTF. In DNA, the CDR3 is TGTGCCAGCAGCACAGGGACACTAGCTAACTATGGCTACACCTTC.

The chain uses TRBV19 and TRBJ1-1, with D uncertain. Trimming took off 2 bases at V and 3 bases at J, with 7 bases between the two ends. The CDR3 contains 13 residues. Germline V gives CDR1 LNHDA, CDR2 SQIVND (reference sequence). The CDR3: CASSIIADTEAFF. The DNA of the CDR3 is TGTGCCAGTAGTATAATAGCTGACACTGAAGCTTTCTTT.

CDR3 nucleotide sequence: TGTGCCAGCAGTGATGACAGGACCCTCACTGAAGCTTTCTTT. Translation: CASSDDRTLTEAFF. This chain joins TRBV6-1 and TRBJ1-1, with a tentative D call TRBD1 (6 bases). Germline V lookup: CDR1 MNHNS, CDR2 SASEGT. This CDR3 has 14 amino acids. Deletions cut 3 bases from V and 4 bases from J, with 12 bases between.

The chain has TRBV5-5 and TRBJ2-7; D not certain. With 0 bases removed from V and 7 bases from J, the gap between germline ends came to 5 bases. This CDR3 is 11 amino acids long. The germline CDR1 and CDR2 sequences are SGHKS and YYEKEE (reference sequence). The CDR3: CASSLAKEQYF. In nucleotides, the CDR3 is TGTGCCAGCAGCTTGGCTAAGGAGCAGTACTTC.

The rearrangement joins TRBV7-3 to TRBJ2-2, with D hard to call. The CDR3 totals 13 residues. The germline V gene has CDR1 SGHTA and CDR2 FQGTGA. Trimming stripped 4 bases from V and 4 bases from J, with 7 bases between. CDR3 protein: CASSSSSTGELFF. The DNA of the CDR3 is TGTGCCAGCAGCTCCTCTTCCACCGGGGAGCTGTTTTTT.

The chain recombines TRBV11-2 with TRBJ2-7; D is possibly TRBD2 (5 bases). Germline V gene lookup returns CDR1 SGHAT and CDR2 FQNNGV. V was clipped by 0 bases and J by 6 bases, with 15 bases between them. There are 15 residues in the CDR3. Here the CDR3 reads CASSLDFVLRGEQYF. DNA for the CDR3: TGTGCCAGCAGCTTAGATTTTGTCCTTCGGGGCGAGCAGTACTTC.

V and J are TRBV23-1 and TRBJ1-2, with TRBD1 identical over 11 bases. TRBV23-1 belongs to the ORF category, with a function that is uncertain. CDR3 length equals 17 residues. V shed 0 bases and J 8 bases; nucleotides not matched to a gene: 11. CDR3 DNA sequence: TGCGCCAGCAGTCAATCGTGTATCGGACAGGGGGCGGGAGGCTACACCTTC. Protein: CASSQSCIGQGAGGYTF.

The CDR3 protein is CASSSGQFYEQYF. CDR3 DNA: TGTGCCAGTAGTTCGGGACAGTTTTACGAGCAGTACTTC. The chain combines TRBV19 with TRBJ2-7; TRBD1 matches at 7 bases. The CDR3 length is 13 residues. Germline CDR1 is LNHDA and CDR2 is SQIVND (reference sequence). The trim removed 5 bases at V and 4 bases at J, leaving 5 bases unmatched.

The CDR3 sequence is CASNMPSGDNEQFF. CDR3 nucleotides: TGTGCCAGCAATATGCCTAGCGGGGACAATGAGCAGTTCTTC. This rearrangement joins TRBV7-2 to TRBJ2-1; 9 bases agree with TRBD2. Trimming removed 7 bases from V and 5 bases from J; junction bases left unmatched: 6. The V gene's germline CDR1 is SGHTA and CDR2 FQGNSA. The CDR3 runs 14 residues.

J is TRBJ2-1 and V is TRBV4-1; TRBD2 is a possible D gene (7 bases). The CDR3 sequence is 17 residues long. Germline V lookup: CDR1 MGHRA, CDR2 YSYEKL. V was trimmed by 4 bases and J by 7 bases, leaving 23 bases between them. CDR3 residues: CASSPRSGGASANEQFF. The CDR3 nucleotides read TGCGCCAGCAGCCCCCGTAGTGGGGGGGCATCAGCGAATGAGCAGTTCTTC.

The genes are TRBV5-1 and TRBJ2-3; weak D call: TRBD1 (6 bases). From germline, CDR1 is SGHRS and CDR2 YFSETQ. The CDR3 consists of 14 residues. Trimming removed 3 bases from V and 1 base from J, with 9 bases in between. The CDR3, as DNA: TGCGCCAGCAGCTCGCGACAGGGCACAGATACGCAGTATTTT. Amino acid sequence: CASSSRQGTDTQYF.

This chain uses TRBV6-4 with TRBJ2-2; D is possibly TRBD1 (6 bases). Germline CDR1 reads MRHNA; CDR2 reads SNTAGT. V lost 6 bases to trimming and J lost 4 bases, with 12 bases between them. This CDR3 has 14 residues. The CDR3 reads CASRPDRLTGELFF. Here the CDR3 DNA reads TGTGCCAGCAGACCCGACAGGCTCACCGGGGAGCTGTTTTTT.

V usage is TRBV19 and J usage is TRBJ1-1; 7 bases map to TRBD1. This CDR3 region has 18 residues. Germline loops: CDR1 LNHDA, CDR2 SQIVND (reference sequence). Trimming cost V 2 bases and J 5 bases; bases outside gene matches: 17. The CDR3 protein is CASSIIVRRDSLTTEAFF. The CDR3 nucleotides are TGTGCCAGTAGTATAATAGTTAGGAGGGACAGCCTCACGACTGAAGCTTTCTTT.

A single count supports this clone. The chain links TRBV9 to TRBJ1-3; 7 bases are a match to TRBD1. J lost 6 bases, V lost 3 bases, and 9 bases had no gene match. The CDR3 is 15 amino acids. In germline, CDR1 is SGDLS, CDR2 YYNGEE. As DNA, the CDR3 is TGTGCCAGCAGCGCCGGACAGGAGGTATTAAACACCATATATTTT. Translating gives CASSAGQEVLNTIYF. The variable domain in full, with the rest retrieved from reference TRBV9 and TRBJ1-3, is DSGVTQTPKHLITATGQRVTLRCSPRSGDLSVYWYQQSLDQGLQFLIQYYNGEERAKGNILERFSAQQFPDLHSELNLSSLELGDSALYFCASSAGQEVLNTIYFGEGSWLTVV.

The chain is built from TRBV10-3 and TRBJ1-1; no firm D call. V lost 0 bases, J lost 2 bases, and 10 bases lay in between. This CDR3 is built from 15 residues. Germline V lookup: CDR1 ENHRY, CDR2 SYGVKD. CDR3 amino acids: CAISESLLDNTEAFF. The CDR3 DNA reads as TGTGCCATCAGTGAGTCTCTCTTAGATAACACTGAAGCTTTCTTT.

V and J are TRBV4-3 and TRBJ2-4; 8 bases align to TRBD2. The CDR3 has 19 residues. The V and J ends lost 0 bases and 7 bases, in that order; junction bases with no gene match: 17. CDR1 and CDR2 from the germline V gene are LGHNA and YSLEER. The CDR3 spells CASSQELYEAGGEGNIQYF. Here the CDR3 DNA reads TGCGCCAGCAGCCAAGAGCTTTACGAGGCGGGGGGCGAAGGGAACATTCAGTACTTC.

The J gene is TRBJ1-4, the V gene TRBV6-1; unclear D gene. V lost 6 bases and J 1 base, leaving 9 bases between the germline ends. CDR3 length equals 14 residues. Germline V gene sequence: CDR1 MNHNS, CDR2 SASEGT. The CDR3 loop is CASRLMRTNEKLFF. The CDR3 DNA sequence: TGTGCCAGCAGGTTGATGAGAACTAATGAAAAACTGTTTTTT.

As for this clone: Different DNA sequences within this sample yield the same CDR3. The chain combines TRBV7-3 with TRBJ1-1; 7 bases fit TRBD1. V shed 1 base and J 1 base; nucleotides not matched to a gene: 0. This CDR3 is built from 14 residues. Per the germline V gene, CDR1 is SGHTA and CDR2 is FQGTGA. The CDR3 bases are TGTGCCAGCAGCTTAAACAGGGGGAACACTGAAGCTTTCTTT. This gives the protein CASSLNRGNTEAFF. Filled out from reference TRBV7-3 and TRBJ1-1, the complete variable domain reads GAGVSQTPSNKVTEKGKYVELRCDPISGHTALYWYRQSLGQGPEFLIYFQGTGAADDSGLPNDRFFAVRPEGSVSTLKIQRTERGDSAVYLCASSLNRGNTEAFFGQGTRLTVV.

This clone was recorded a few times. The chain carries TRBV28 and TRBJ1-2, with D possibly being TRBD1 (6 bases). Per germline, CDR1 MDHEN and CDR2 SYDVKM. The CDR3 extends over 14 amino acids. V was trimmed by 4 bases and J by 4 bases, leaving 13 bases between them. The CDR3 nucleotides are TGTGCCAGCAGTTCCGGGGGGCCTGGCTATGGCTACACCTTC. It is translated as CASSSGGPGYGYTF.

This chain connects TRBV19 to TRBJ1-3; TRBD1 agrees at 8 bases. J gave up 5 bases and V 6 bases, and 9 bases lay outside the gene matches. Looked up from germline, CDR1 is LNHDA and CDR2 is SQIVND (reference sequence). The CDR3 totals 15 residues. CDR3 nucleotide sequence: TGTGCCAGTAGGCCCCCGGACAGGGCGAGAAACACCATATATTTT. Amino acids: CASRPPDRARNTIYF.

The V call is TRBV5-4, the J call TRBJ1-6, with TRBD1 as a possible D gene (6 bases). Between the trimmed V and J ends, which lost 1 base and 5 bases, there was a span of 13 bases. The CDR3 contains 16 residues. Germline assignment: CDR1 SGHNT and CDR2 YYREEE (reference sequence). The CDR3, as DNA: TGTGCCAGCAGCTTGAATCCCACAGGGAATAATTCACCCCTCCACTTT. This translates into CASSLNPTGNNSPLHF.

This chain's CDR3 is CASGSGGGGDTQYF. The CDR3 bases are TGTGCCAGCGGGTCCGGGGGAGGGGGAGATACGCAGTATTTT. The gene calls are TRBV6-6 and TRBJ2-3, with a tentative D call TRBD2 (7 bases). There are 14 residues in the CDR3. Germline V lookup: CDR1 MNHNY, CDR2 SVGAGI (reference sequence). V lost 8 bases and J lost 5, with 17 bases in between.

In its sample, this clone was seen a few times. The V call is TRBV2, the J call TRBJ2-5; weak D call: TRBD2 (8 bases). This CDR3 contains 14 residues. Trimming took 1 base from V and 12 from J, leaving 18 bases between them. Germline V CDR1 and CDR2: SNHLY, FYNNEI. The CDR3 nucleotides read TGTGCCAGCAGTGAAGAGGGGGCGGGGGGCAGTAAGTACTTC. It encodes CASSEEGAGGSKYF.

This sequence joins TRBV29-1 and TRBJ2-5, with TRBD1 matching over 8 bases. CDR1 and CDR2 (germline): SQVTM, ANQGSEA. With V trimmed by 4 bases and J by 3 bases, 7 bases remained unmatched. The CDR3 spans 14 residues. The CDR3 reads CSVGIIQGEETQYF. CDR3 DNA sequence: TGCAGCGTTGGGATTATACAGGGGGAAGAGACCCAGTACTTC.

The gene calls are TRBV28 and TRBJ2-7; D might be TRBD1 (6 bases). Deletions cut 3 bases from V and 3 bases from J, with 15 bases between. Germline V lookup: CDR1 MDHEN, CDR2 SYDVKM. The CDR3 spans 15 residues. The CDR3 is CASSFFRDISYEQYF. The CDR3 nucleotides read TGTGCCAGCAGTTTCTTCCGGGACATAAGCTACGAGCAGTACTTC.